Following are 25 T cell receptor beta chains from one sample sequenced in a study of T cell repertoires in cytomegalovirus infection. TCRdb called the reads again in MiXCR, with one record for every CDR3 protein. Here the sample spans about 300,000 distinct CDR3 sequences, around 10% being singletons. Sequenced: PBMCs. The source is a human donor in good health (CMV status not recorded). Some clones in this sample may be carry-over from other donors' samples.

This clonotype was picked up many times. The CDR3 region is CASSLSGQSNSPLHF. CDR3 DNA: TGTGCCAGCAGCTTATCGGGACAGTCTAATTCACCCCTCCACTTT. This chain joins TRBV7-2 and TRBJ1-6; 7 bases match TRBD1. The CDR3 runs to 15 residues. CDR1 and CDR2 from the germline V gene are SGHTA and FQGNSA. The V and J ends lost 2 bases and 6 bases, in that order; junction bases with no gene match: 4.

This clonotype was seen ten or more times. The CDR3 is CASKSITTNEKLFF. The DNA for the CDR3 is TGTGCCAGCAAGTCCATAACAACTAATGAAAAACTGTTTTTT. V and J are TRBV6-2 or TRBV6-3 and TRBJ1-4; D gene unclear. In germline, CDR1 is MNHEY, CDR2 SVGEGT. Deletions cut 7 bases from V and 0 bases from J, with 9 bases between. This CDR3 contains 14 residues.

This clonotype was counted ten times or more. Here the CDR3 DNA reads TGTGCCAGCAGCAAGGACGCCTGGACTGAAGCTTTCTTT. Translation gives CASSKDAWTEAFF. The V gene is TRBV6-5, the J gene TRBJ1-1; no clear D. Per germline, CDR1 MNHEY and CDR2 SVGAGI. Trimming removed 6 bases from V and 5 bases from J, with 13 bases in between. CDR3 size: 13 residues.

In this sample, this clonotype turned up many times. The V gene is TRBV7-6, the J gene TRBJ2-3, with D possibly TRBD1 on 6 matching bases. This CDR3 contains 14 residues. V shed 1 base and J shed 6 bases, with 11 bases lying between them. The germline gives CDR1 SGHVS, CDR2 FNYEAQ. The CDR3: CASSLVQGLDTQYF. CDR3 bases: TGTGCCAGCAGCTTAGTACAGGGATTGGATACGCAGTATTTT.

This clonotype has at least ten counts. The chain employs TRBV20-1 and TRBJ1-6; D not resolved. With 0 bases removed from V and 6 bases from J, the gap between germline ends came to 12 bases. Germline loops: CDR1 DFQATT, CDR2 SNEGSKA (reference sequence). The CDR3 is made up of 15 amino acids. The CDR3 DNA reads as TGCAGTGCTAGAGATCTAGGGCAGTTTAATTCACCCCTCCACTTT. Its translation: CSARDLGQFNSPLHF.

This clonotype was seen at least ten times. The rearrangement joins TRBV18 to TRBJ2-1; D possibly corresponds to TRBD2 (5 bases). The ends were cut back, 5 bases at V and 2 bases at J, with 13 bases in the middle. Germline assignment: CDR1 KGHSH and CDR2 LQKENI. The CDR3 has 15 residues. DNA for the CDR3: TGTGCCAGCTCAGCTCTAGGGAGCGCCTACAATGAGCAGTTCTTC. Protein product: CASSALGSAYNEQFF.

This clonotype was seen many times. The V call is TRBV2, the J call TRBJ1-5; no definite D call. Between the trimmed V and J ends, which lost 4 bases and 3 bases, there was a span of 13 bases. Germline CDR1 and CDR2: SNHLY and FYNNEI. The CDR3 extends over 15 amino acids. The CDR3 nucleotides read TGTGCCAGCAGTGTAATACGGTGGAACAATCAGCCCCAGCATTTT. Amino acid sequence: CASSVIRWNNQPQHF.

This clonotype was found many times. V usage is TRBV20-1 and J usage is TRBJ1-2, with D unclear. V was clipped by 7 bases and J by 1 base, with 10 bases between them. CDR3 length equals 12 residues. CDR1 is DFQATT, CDR2 SNEGSKA, per germline (reference sequence). Here the CDR3 reads CSGSRFNYGYTF. The CDR3 DNA reads as TGCAGTGGTTCCAGGTTTAACTATGGCTACACCTTC.

The genes are TRBV20-1 and TRBJ1-1, with D uncertain. The CDR3 covers 11 residues. V gave up 5 bases and J gave up 11 bases, with 15 bases separating them. Germline CDR1 is DFQATT and CDR2 is SNEGSKA (reference sequence). CDR3 sequence: CSAPQNGGAFF. The CDR3 bases are TGCAGTGCTCCTCAGAATGGAGGGGCTTTCTTT.

In its sample, this clonotype was seen many times. The chain uses TRBV28 and TRBJ1-2; D gene uncertain. Per the germline V gene, CDR1 is MDHEN and CDR2 is SYDVKM. This CDR3 is 13 amino acids long. Trimming shortened V by 5 bases and J by 0 bases, and 7 bases separated the two germline ends. DNA for the CDR3: TGTGCCAGCAGTACACCTTCTAACTATGGCTACACCTTC. It codes for CASSTPSNYGYTF.

The chain couples TRBV15 to TRBJ2-1, with D perhaps TRBD2 (6 bases). The CDR3 extends over 14 amino acids. The ends were cut back, 1 base at V and 7 bases at J, with 11 bases in the middle. Germline CDR1 LNHNV, CDR2 YYDKDF (reference sequence). This chain's CDR3 is CATSRVGAGNEQFF. The CDR3 nucleotides read TGTGCCACCAGCAGAGTCGGGGCGGGGAATGAGCAGTTCTTC.

This clonotype came up many times. The genes are TRBV10-3 and TRBJ2-7, with D possibly matching TRBD2 (5 bases). V was clipped by 3 bases and J by 4 bases, with 7 bases between them. The CDR3 runs 12 residues. Germline-derived CDR1 and CDR2 are ENHRY and SYGVKD. CDR3 sequence (DNA): TGTGCCATCAGTGAACGGGGTTACGAGCAGTACTTC. Its protein is CAISERGYEQYF.

Details on this clonotype: Being one base from a much bigger clone, this may be a read error. V is TRBV6-6 and J is TRBJ2-4, with D unclear. CDR3 length: 14 amino acids. Germline CDR1 MNHNY, CDR2 SVGAGI (reference sequence). The CDR3 region has the DNA TGTGCCAGCAGTTACTCTCCTACCACTTTCATTAAGTACTTC. Translation gives CASSYSPTTFIKYF.

This clonotype was detected a few times. This chain links TRBV5-1 with TRBJ1-1; D remains unclear. The germline gives CDR1 SGHRS, CDR2 YFSETQ. This CDR3 is 13 amino acids long. Trimming removed 0 bases from V and 5 bases from J, with 8 bases in between. CDR3 nucleotides: TGCGCCAGCAGCTTGGTTCCGGGGACTGAAGCTTTCTTT. It encodes CASSLVPGTEAFF.

The sample holds many counts of this clonotype. The chain is built from TRBV6-2 or TRBV6-3 and TRBJ1-1; D is unclear. The V end was cut by 4 bases, the J end by 7 bases, with 16 bases between. CDR1 is MNHEY, CDR2 SVGEGT, per germline. The CDR3 loop spans 14 amino acids. The CDR3 reads CASSFGVTPHEAFF. The CDR3 DNA reads TGTGCCAGCAGTTTTGGAGTAACCCCCCATGAAGCTTTCTTT.

The rearrangement uses TRBV20-1 and TRBJ2-1, with 7 nucleotides matching TRBD2. The CDR3 contains 12 residues. The germline gives CDR1 DFQATT, CDR2 SNEGSKA (reference sequence). V was clipped by 5 bases and J by 7 bases; unmatched bases: 5. CDR3 amino acids: CSAGGGTNEQFF. In DNA, the CDR3 is TGCAGTGCTGGGGGGGGGACTAATGAGCAGTTCTTC.

This clonotype was seen more than once but under ten times. The chain uses TRBV28 and TRBJ2-1; 11 bases are a match to TRBD1. The germline V gene has CDR1 MDHEN and CDR2 SYDVKM. This CDR3 is built from 15 residues. V lost 4 bases to trimming and J lost 4 bases; unmatched junction nucleotides: 3. This CDR3 is CASSSRDRGYNEQFF. The CDR3 nucleotides are TGTGCCAGCAGTTCCCGGGACAGGGGGTACAATGAGCAGTTCTTC.

The V and J genes are TRBV7-3 and TRBJ2-6; D possibly matches TRBD1 or TRBD2 (5 bases each). The CDR3 loop spans 16 amino acids. Germline lookup yields CDR1 SGHTA and CDR2 FQGTGA. V was trimmed by 2 bases and J by 0 bases, leaving 8 bases between them. CDR3 nucleotide sequence: TGTGCCAGCAGCTTAGAAGGGACCTCTGGGGCCAACGTCCTGACTTTC. It translates to CASSLEGTSGANVLTF.

The chain is built from TRBV20-1 and TRBJ2-2; TRBD2 matches 11 bases. V lost 3 bases and J lost 6; bases outside the gene matches: 6. The CDR3 covers 15 residues. Germline V CDR1 and CDR2: DFQATT, SNEGSKA (reference sequence). CDR3 nucleotide sequence: TGCAGTGCTAGTCCGACTAGCGGGGTTCCCGGGGAGCTGTTTTTT. Translation gives CSASPTSGVPGELFF.

This clonotype was seen at least ten times. The chain couples TRBV5-1 to TRBJ2-1; 15 bases are shared with TRBD2. The germline V gene encodes CDR1 SGHRS and CDR2 YFSETQ. The V gene end was trimmed by 3 bases and the J gene end by 8 bases; junction bases not matched to a gene: 3. The CDR3 runs to 15 residues. The CDR3 sequence: CASSWTSGGAYEQFF. CDR3 DNA sequence: TGCGCCAGCAGCTGGACTAGCGGGGGGGCCTATGAGCAGTTCTTC.

This clonotype was seen ten or more times. This chain uses TRBV29-1 with TRBJ2-1; 12 nucleotides align to TRBD2. V lost 7 bases, J lost 6 bases, and 4 bases stayed unmatched. CDR1 is SQVTM and CDR2 is ANQGSEA in the germline V gene. This CDR3 spans 13 amino acids. The CDR3 nucleotides read TGCAGCGACCTACTAGCGGGGGGCAATGAGCAGTTCTTC. Protein product: CSDLLAGGNEQFF.

This clonotype has at least ten counts. This sequence joins TRBV7-9 and TRBJ2-4; D is undetermined. Trimming pared 4 bases from V and 1 base from J, leaving 20 bases between. The length of the CDR3 is 18 residues. CDR1 and CDR2 from the germline V gene are SEHNR and FQNEAQ (reference sequence). The CDR3 DNA sequence: TGTGCCAGCAGCTCCACGGGTCCTTCCCCACTGGCCAAAAACATTCAGTACTTC. Its protein product is CASSSTGPSPLAKNIQYF.

This clonotype was seen many times. This chain joins TRBV5-4 and TRBJ2-7; weak D call: TRBD2 (7 bases). Germline V gives CDR1 SGHNT, CDR2 YYREEE (reference sequence). This CDR3 contains 16 residues. Trimming removed 0 bases at V and 3 bases at J, with 16 bases between. The CDR3 DNA reads TGTGCCAGCAGCTTGGGAGGCGGGGGCCGCATCTACGAGCAGTACTTC. Amino acid sequence: CASSLGGGGRIYEQYF.

The chain is built from TRBV6-5 and TRBJ2-1, with a possible D match to TRBD1 (6 bases). CDR1 MNHEY and CDR2 SVGAGI come from the germline V gene. V lost 2 bases, J lost 2 bases, and 10 bases lay in between. The CDR3 is 15 amino acids. CDR3 loop: CASSYEAGAYNEQFF. For the CDR3, the DNA is TGTGCCAGCAGTTACGAGGCAGGGGCCTACAATGAGCAGTTCTTC.

This clonotype appeared a few times. The CDR3 spells CSATLGRNSPLHF. The DNA for the CDR3 is TGCAGTGCCACCCTGGGAAGGAATTCACCCCTCCACTTT. V gene TRBV20-1 combines with J gene TRBJ1-6; D is uncertain. Per the germline V gene, CDR1 is DFQATT and CDR2 is SNEGSKA (reference sequence). CDR3 length equals 13 residues. V lost 6 bases and J 7 bases, leaving 13 bases between the germline ends.